These 18 T cell receptor beta chains share one sample of origin, sequenced in a study of CD8+ T cells in alopecia areata. Extracted RNA was reverse transcribed into cDNA, the sequencing template. Some clones are missing from TCRdb's copy, which holds only in-frame ones; the method was immunoSEQ multiplex PCR. The sample has 160,000 or so clones; approximately 65% are singletons. Treatment of the sample: oral pan-JAK inhibitor, 5-10 mg twice daily. Sequenced here: CD4+ T cells sorted from blood, sampled at week 4, from a patient treated with tofacitinib. Receptor source: a human donor with alopecia areata.

CDR3 protein: CSARYLGEAFF. CDR3 nucleotide sequence: TGCAGTGCTAGGTATTTGGGAGAAGCTTTCTTT. The rearrangement links TRBV20-1 to TRBJ1-1; D is ambiguous. From germline, CDR1 is DFQATT and CDR2 SNEGSKA (reference sequence). The V end was cut by 3 bases, the J end by 8 bases, with 10 bases between. The CDR3 runs to 11 residues.

This chain connects TRBV27 to TRBJ2-5; D is undetermined. The length of the CDR3 is 18 residues. Trimming stripped 6 bases from V and 4 bases from J, with 27 bases between. CDR1 and CDR2 (germline): MNHEY, SMNVEV (reference sequence). The CDR3 nucleotides read TGTGCCAGCAGCACTGCTCCTCCGGGCGCTGGATGGGGAGAGACCCAGTACTTC. This translates into CASSTAPPGAGWGETQYF.

This chain links TRBV4-2 with TRBJ2-7, with a tentative D call TRBD1 (6 bases). Germline V lookup: CDR1 LGHNA, CDR2 YNFKEQ. The V end was cut by 0 bases, the J end by 2 bases, with 11 bases between. The CDR3 extends over 15 amino acids. CDR3 region: CASSQDQGSTYEQYF. DNA for the CDR3: TGTGCCAGCAGCCAAGACCAGGGGAGCACCTACGAGCAGTACTTC.

The CDR3 nucleotides read TGTGCCAGCAGTGTTTTGGGTTACAATGAGCAGTTCTTC. Its protein is CASSVLGYNEQFF. The chain carries TRBV2 and TRBJ2-1; no firm D call. The V gene's germline CDR1 is SNHLY and CDR2 FYNNEI. Trimming removed 4 bases at V and 4 bases at J, with 8 bases between. CDR3 length: 13 amino acids. The full variable domain, its missing parts supplied by reference TRBV2 and TRBJ2-1, is EPEVTQTPSHQVTQMGQEVILRCVPISNHLYFYWYRQILGQKVEFLVSFYNNEISEKSEIFDDQFSVERPDGSNFTLKIRSTKLEDSAMYFCASSVLGYNEQFFGPGTRLTVL.

This clone showed up just a few times. The chain has TRBV29-1 and TRBJ2-7; TRBD2 is a possible D gene (6 bases). With 0 bases removed from V and 5 bases from J, the gap between germline ends came to 8 bases. The CDR3 loop spans 12 amino acids. CDR1 SQVTM and CDR2 ANQGSEA come from the germline V gene. CDR3 residues: CSVEEGGDEQYF. The CDR3 nucleotides are TGCAGCGTTGAAGAGGGGGGAGACGAGCAGTACTTC.

This chain's CDR3 is CASSFIGGDYGYTF. CDR3 DNA sequence: TGTGCCAGCAGCTTCATAGGGGGCGACTATGGCTACACCTTC. The chain has TRBV5-4 and TRBJ1-2; TRBD1 aligns across 7 bases. Trimming at V came to 2 bases and at J to 3 bases, leaving 4 bases not matched to a gene. CDR3 length: 14 amino acids. The germline gives CDR1 SGHNT, CDR2 YYREEE (reference sequence).

The rearrangement links TRBV29-1 to TRBJ1-2; D may be TRBD1 (6 bases). The CDR3 covers 15 residues. The V and J ends lost 3 bases and 4 bases respectively, with 18 bases between them. Germline-derived CDR1 and CDR2 are SQVTM and ANQGSEA. In DNA, the CDR3 is TGCAGCGTTGAGACGGTAGACAGGCACTCCTATGGCTACACCTTC. It codes for CSVETVDRHSYGYTF. The whole variable domain, remainder taken from reference TRBV29-1 and TRBJ1-2, is SAVISQKPSRDICQRGTSLTIQCQVDSQVTMMFWYRQQPGQSLTLIATANQGSEATYESGFVIDKFPISRPNLTFSTLTVSNMSPEDSSIYLCSVETVDRHSYGYTFGSGTRLTVV.

The chain joins TRBV29-1 to TRBJ2-6; D not certain. CDR3 length equals 13 residues. The germline CDR1 and CDR2 sequences are SQVTM and ANQGSEA. V was clipped by 5 bases and J by 2 bases, with 7 bases between them. This chain's CDR3 is CSVSTTGANVLTF. CDR3 nucleotide sequence: TGCAGCGTTTCCACAACTGGGGCCAACGTCCTGACTTTC.

The chain recombines TRBV25-1 with TRBJ1-5, with D unclear. The CDR3 covers 16 residues. CDR1 and CDR2 (germline): MGHDK, SYGVNS. Trimming left V 5 bases short and J 4 bases short, with 18 bases between. The CDR3 bases are TGTGCCAGCAGTCTCGGCCGGCGAAGCTGGAATCAGCCCCAGCATTTT. Translation: CASSLGRRSWNQPQHF.

The CDR3 coding sequence is TGCAGCGTTGAGGGGACAGGGATCTACGAGCAGTACTTC. Encoded protein: CSVEGTGIYEQYF. The V and J genes are TRBV29-1 and TRBJ2-7; 9 nucleotides match TRBD1. Losses at the gene ends were 3 bases for V and 3 bases for J; bases not matched to a gene: 3. Germline V gene lookup returns CDR1 SQVTM and CDR2 ANQGSEA. This CDR3 spans 13 amino acids.

The sample holds a few counts of this clone. The chain combines TRBV29-1 with TRBJ1-2; 10 bases fit TRBD1. The CDR3 runs to 15 residues. Germline CDR1 SQVTM, CDR2 ANQGSEA. The J segment lost 4 bases and the V segment lost 4 bases, leaving 9 bases of the junction unmatched. In nucleotides, the CDR3 is TGCAGCGTTGCTGGGGACAGGGGCGTCGCCTATGGCTACACCTTC. Its translation is CSVAGDRGVAYGYTF.

The genes are TRBV7-2 and TRBJ2-1; TRBD2 agrees at 11 bases. Germline V gives CDR1 SGHTA, CDR2 FQGNSA. J lost 3 bases, V lost 5 bases, and 6 bases had no gene match. The CDR3 is 16 amino acids. The CDR3 is CASSLTGTSGYNEQFF. Written as DNA, the CDR3 is TGTGCCAGCAGCCTCACCGGGACTAGCGGCTACAATGAGCAGTTCTTC.

The rearrangement links TRBV29-1 to TRBJ2-1; D might be TRBD2 (5 bases). The CDR3 loop spans 11 amino acids. CDR1 SQVTM and CDR2 ANQGSEA come from the germline V gene. Trimming removed 5 bases at V and 8 bases at J, with 10 bases between. This chain's CDR3 is CSVQTGDEQFF. CDR3 nucleotides: TGCAGCGTTCAGACCGGGGATGAGCAGTTCTTC.

This clone has a single count. V usage is TRBV11-2 and J usage is TRBJ1-1; no clear D. Between the trimmed V and J ends, which lost 0 bases and 0 bases, there was a span of 8 bases. The CDR3 spans 15 residues. In germline, CDR1 is SGHAT, CDR2 FQNNGV. The CDR3 DNA reads TGTGCCAGCAGCTTAGATTCGGGATTGAACACTGAAGCTTTCTTT. This translates into CASSLDSGLNTEAFF.

The chain carries TRBV18 and TRBJ2-5; D is unresolved. Germline V lookup: CDR1 KGHSH, CDR2 LQKENI. V gave up 3 bases and J gave up 5 bases, with 13 bases separating them. CDR3 length equals 14 residues. The CDR3 protein is CASSPPVLLETQYF. CDR3 sequence (DNA): TGTGCCAGCTCACCTCCCGTTTTGTTGGAGACCCAGTACTTC.

The chain carries TRBV29-1 and TRBJ2-5; 9 positions agree with TRBD2. Germline V gene sequence: CDR1 SQVTM, CDR2 ANQGSEA. The CDR3 covers 14 residues. V lost 7 bases to trimming and J lost 0 bases; unmatched junction nucleotides: 6. The CDR3 DNA reads as TGCAGCGCTAAGCGGGGGGCGTACCAAGAGACCCAGTACTTC. The encoded protein is CSAKRGAYQETQYF.

This clone has only a few counts. The chain employs TRBV9 and TRBJ2-1; D not certain. Trimming cost V 4 bases and J 7 bases, with 12 bases left between them. There are 13 residues in the CDR3. Germline V gene data show CDR1 as SGDLS and CDR2 as YYNGEE. As DNA, the CDR3 is TGTGCCAGCAGCTCGAAAGTTGGAAATGAGCAGTTCTTC. It codes for CASSSKVGNEQFF.

The chain joins TRBV15 to TRBJ2-5; D ambiguous. V was clipped by 5 bases and J by 3 bases, with 13 bases between them. CDR3 length: 14 residues. CDR1 is LNHNV and CDR2 is YYDKDF in the germline V gene (reference sequence). DNA of the CDR3: TGTGCCACCAGCGAAACGCGGTATGAAGAGACCCAGTACTTC. Translated: CATSETRYEETQYF.